The clone carrying this T cell receptor (beta chain) was detected many times. TCRdb called the 5' RACE reads again in MiXCR, with one record for every CDR3 protein. The sample has 70,000 to 95,000 distinct CDR3 sequences, about 16% seen once. The data were obtained in a study of early T cells in non-severe SARS-CoV-2 infection. Deletions cut 2 bases from V and 1 base from J, with 18 bases between. Germline lookup yields CDR1 ENHRY and CDR2 SYGVKD. CDR3 length equals 17 residues. V usage is TRBV10-3 and J usage is TRBJ2-7; D is uncertain. The receptor was derived from an adult who was a healthcare worker with PCR-confirmed SARS-CoV-2 infection or an uninfected control (not recorded which). Specimen: whole blood. The CDR3 region is CAISERSGTYISYEQYF. CDR3 nucleotides: TGTGCCATCAGTGAGCGATCCGGAACCTATATATCCTACGAGCAGTACTTC.